A single T cell receptor (beta chain) is shown here with its context. What it binds is not known. TCRdb keeps only in-frame clones here, not all; method: immunoSEQ multiplex PCR. The sample lists about 83,000 clones; about 90% were seen once. Blood specimens came from baseline, cycle 4 day 1, and cycle 7 day 1. The germline gives CDR1 MNHEY, CDR2 SVGAGI. J lost 2 bases, V lost 8 bases, and 2 bases had no gene match. This CDR3 region has 14 residues. The sample comes from a study of OX40 agonist ivuxolimab in advanced cancers. Broader study findings: Among some nonresponders, normalized T-cell clonal expansion was also low.

The sequenced sample was CD4+ or CD8+ T cells sorted from blood, obtained in a trial of the OX40 agonist ivuxolimab. This sequence joins TRBV6-5 and TRBJ2-1; 11 positions match TRBD2. This TCR was sampled from an adult with an advanced solid tumor such as melanoma, head and neck, liver or kidney cancer. DNA of the CDR3: TGTGCCAGCGGGACTAGCGGAGCCTACAATGAGCAGTTCTTC. Translating gives CASGTSGAYNEQFF.